This passage covers 22 T cell receptor beta chains from one sample sequenced in a study of T cells in Graves' hyperthyroidism and ophthalmopathy. Researchers amplified the TCR beta CDR3 regions from RNA transcripts. HTBI primers drove first-round RT-PCR of the TCR CDR3. TCRdb reprocessed the multiplex PCR reads via MiXCR and lists one record per CDR3 protein. Among a few hundred thousand distinct CDR3 sequences, 15% to 20% were seen once, and the ten largest hold roughly 29%. Sequencing was carried out using blood. Receptors originate from a woman in her 30s with Graves' ophthalmopathy.

This clonotype was recorded at least ten times. The rearrangement links TRBV11-2 to TRBJ2-2; D uncertain. Germline V gene data show CDR1 as SGHAT and CDR2 as FQNNGV. The V gene lost 3 bases and the J gene lost 4 bases, with 12 bases spanning the gap. The CDR3 contains 15 residues. CDR3: CASSFTDTPTGELFF. The CDR3 DNA reads TGTGCCAGCAGCTTCACAGATACTCCCACCGGGGAGCTGTTTTTT. Complete variable domain (other parts from reference TRBV11-2 and TRBJ2-2): EAGVAQSPRYKIIEKRQSVAFWCNPISGHATLYWYQQILGQGPKLLIQFQNNGVVDDSQLPKDRFSAERLKGVDSTLKIQPAKLEDSAVYLCASSFTDTPTGELFFGEGSRLTVL.

V is TRBV30 and J is TRBJ2-3, with D possibly TRBD2 on 5 matching bases. This CDR3 has 13 amino acids. Germline V gene sequence: CDR1 GTSNPN, CDR2 SVGIG (reference sequence). Trimming left V 4 bases short and J 2 bases short, with 10 bases between. CDR3 sequence: CAWKGGFTDTQYF. CDR3 bases: TGTGCCTGGAAAGGAGGCTTCACAGATACGCAGTATTTT.

J is TRBJ2-1 and V is TRBV24-1, with a possible D match to TRBD1 (6 bases). V lost 4 bases and J 0 bases, leaving 12 bases between the germline ends. Germline CDR1 KGHDR, CDR2 SFDVKD. CDR3 length: 16 residues. In nucleotides, the CDR3 is TGTGCCACCAGTGACAGGGGACCAAGCTCCTACAATGAGCAGTTCTTC. Encoded protein: CATSDRGPSSYNEQFF.

The genes are TRBV5-6 and TRBJ2-1; the match to TRBD1 covers 9 bases. V was clipped by 3 bases and J by 3 bases; unmatched bases: 7. Germline V gene data show CDR1 as SGHDT and CDR2 as YYEEEE. This CDR3 spans 16 amino acids. CDR3 nucleotide sequence: TGTGCCAGCAGCTCGGTACAGGGGGCAGGCTACAATGAGCAGTTCTTC. As protein: CASSSVQGAGYNEQFF.

The V and J genes are TRBV6-2 or TRBV6-3 and TRBJ2-5; 7 positions agree with TRBD1. This CDR3 comprises 15 residues. Trimming removed 6 bases from V and 5 bases from J; junction bases left unmatched: 12. Germline V gene data show CDR1 as MNHEY and CDR2 as SVGEGT. Written as DNA, the CDR3 is TGTGCCAGCAGAAACACACAGGGGTTAGGGGAGACCCAGTACTTC. It codes for CASRNTQGLGETQYF.

This clonotype occurred many times. The V call is TRBV20-1, the J call TRBJ2-1; 8 bases are shared with TRBD2. Trimming cost V 1 base and J 8 bases; bases outside gene matches: 10. Germline V lookup: CDR1 DFQATT, CDR2 SNEGSKA (reference sequence). CDR3 length equals 15 residues. CDR3 DNA: TGCAGTGCTAGAGGATCCCCCCCCGGGAGGGATGAGCAGTTCTTC. Protein sequence: CSARGSPPGRDEQFF.

The rearrangement uses TRBV5-5 and TRBJ2-7; D may be TRBD1 or TRBD2 (5 bases each). The CDR3 runs 12 residues. The V and J ends lost 7 bases and 1 base respectively, with 9 bases between them. The germline V gene has CDR1 SGHKS and CDR2 YYEKEE (reference sequence). Here the CDR3 reads CASRWGSYEQYF. The CDR3 DNA follows: TGTGCCAGCCGCTGGGGGTCCTACGAGCAGTACTTC.

This chain connects TRBV27 to TRBJ2-2, with no clear D. Trimming took off 3 bases at V and 6 bases at J, with 8 bases between the two ends. The length of the CDR3 is 13 residues. From germline, CDR1 is MNHEY and CDR2 SMNVEV (reference sequence). The CDR3 loop is CASSFGLAGELFF. The CDR3 DNA is TGTGCCAGCAGTTTCGGGCTTGCCGGGGAGCTGTTTTTT.

In DNA form, the CDR3 reads TGTGCCAGCAGTGAACTAGAAGGGAGCCTGGAGGAGCAGTACTTC. This encodes CASSELEGSLEEQYF. The chain combines TRBV2 with TRBJ2-7; weak D call: TRBD2 (5 bases). CDR3 length: 15 amino acids. Between the trimmed V and J ends, which lost 2 bases and 7 bases, there was a span of 18 bases. CDR1 is SNHLY and CDR2 is FYNNEI in the germline V gene.

A word on this clonotype: A much larger clone lies one base from this, so it may be a read error. V usage is TRBV20-1 and J usage is TRBJ2-1; perhaps D is TRBD1 or TRBD2 (5 bases each). The germline V gene has CDR1 DFQATT and CDR2 SNEGSKA (reference sequence). This CDR3 has 14 residues. V shed 6 bases and J shed 9 bases, with 21 bases lying between them. The CDR3 DNA is TGCAGTGCCCAGATTGGCAGGGCGGGTAGTGAGCAGTTCTTC. Its translation is CSAQIGRAGSEQFF.

In this sample, this clonotype turned up many times. The J gene is TRBJ2-4, the V gene TRBV20-1, with a tentative D call TRBD2 (6 bases). The CDR3 is 11 amino acids. Germline V gives CDR1 DFQATT, CDR2 SNEGSKA (reference sequence). The ends were cut back, 3 bases at V and 9 bases at J, with 9 bases in the middle. The CDR3 nucleotides read TGCAGTGCTAGTCCCGGGGGCATTCAGTACTTC. It is translated as CSASPGGIQYF.

The table lists this clonotype with many counts. The rearrangement links TRBV2 to TRBJ1-5; no definite D call. This CDR3 has 13 residues. V was clipped by 7 bases and J by 3 bases, with 10 bases between them. CDR1 and CDR2 (germline): SNHLY, FYNNEI. The CDR3 region has the DNA TGTGCCAGCATCAGTGGTTACAATCAGCCCCAGCATTTT. Protein product: CASISGYNQPQHF.

There are many counts of this clonotype. The rearrangement uses TRBV20-1 and TRBJ1-1; 10 bases agree with TRBD1. The trim removed 6 bases at V and 0 bases at J, leaving 4 bases unmatched. Looked up from germline, CDR1 is DFQATT and CDR2 is SNEGSKA (reference sequence). CDR3 length equals 14 residues. The CDR3 sequence: CSAGTGAMNTEAFF. As DNA, the CDR3 is TGCAGTGCAGGGACAGGGGCTATGAACACTGAAGCTTTCTTT.

The rearrangement uses TRBV14 and TRBJ2-2; unclear D gene. The ends were cut back, 6 bases at V and 4 bases at J, with 9 bases in the middle. In germline, CDR1 is SGHDN, CDR2 FVKESK. This CDR3 is built from 13 residues. CDR3 sequence (DNA): TGTGCCAGCAGTCCACACCTCACCGGGGAGCTGTTTTTT. Its protein product is CASSPHLTGELFF.

This clonotype has a count of ten or more. The CDR3 DNA reads as TGTGCCAGCAGGACCCATAGCGAGCAGTACTTC. It is translated as CASRTHSEQYF. This chain joins TRBV2 and TRBJ2-7, with D unclear. The CDR3 consists of 11 residues. Germline V gene data show CDR1 as SNHLY and CDR2 as FYNNEI. V lost 6 bases and J 6 bases, leaving 9 bases between the germline ends.

This clonotype was counted at least ten times. This chain joins TRBV5-1 and TRBJ1-1; no firm D call. V was pared by 4 bases and J by 3 bases, with 13 bases between. The germline gives CDR1 SGHRS, CDR2 YFSETQ. CDR3 size: 14 residues. CDR3 loop: CASSLERLHTEAFF. The CDR3 DNA reads as TGCGCCAGCAGCCTGGAACGGCTACACACTGAAGCTTTCTTT. The full variable domain, with the rest looked up from reference TRBV5-1 and TRBJ1-1, is KAGVTQTPRYLIKTRGQQVTLSCSPISGHRSVSWYQQTPGQGLQFLFEYFSETQRNKGNFPGRFSGRQFSNSRSEMNVSTLELGDSALYLCASSLERLHTEAFFGQGTRLTVV.

This clonotype was recorded many times. The chain is built from TRBV30 and TRBJ2-7; 13 bases match TRBD2. V lost 5 bases and J lost 3; bases outside the gene matches: 10. Germline CDR1 GTSNPN, CDR2 SVGIG (reference sequence). The CDR3 runs to 16 residues. The CDR3 region is CAWVSGGLAGNYEQYF. The CDR3 region has the DNA TGTGCCTGGGTGTCGGGGGGACTAGCGGGAAACTACGAGCAGTACTTC.

This clonotype was detected ten times or more. V usage is TRBV28 and J usage is TRBJ2-1, with 7 bases fitting TRBD2. V trimming: 3 bases; J trimming: 4 bases; junction bases outside the gene matches: 6. The CDR3 is 15 residues long. Germline CDR1 is MDHEN and CDR2 is SYDVKM. The CDR3 region is CASSFGGRVYNEQFF. For the CDR3, the DNA is TGTGCCAGCAGTTTTGGGGGGAGGGTATACAATGAGCAGTTCTTC.

As regards this clonotype: Given a much more abundant clone one base away, this may be a read error. This chain connects TRBV29-1 to TRBJ2-1; D uncertain. Trimming removed 2 bases at V and 2 bases at J, with 7 bases between. The CDR3 covers 13 residues. The germline V gene encodes CDR1 SQVTM and CDR2 ANQGSEA. CDR3: CSVETFTYNEQFF. The DNA of the CDR3 is TGCAGCGTTGAAACGTTCACCTACAATGAGCAGTTCTTC.

V and J are TRBV5-1 and TRBJ2-1; the D gene is possibly TRBD2 (5 bases). This CDR3 spans 12 amino acids. Per the germline V gene, CDR1 is SGHRS and CDR2 is YFSETQ. The V end lost 6 bases, the J end lost 8 bases, and 12 bases lay between the germline ends. In nucleotides, the CDR3 is TGCGCCAGCACAGGACTCCTCCATGAGCAGTTCTTC. Residues: CASTGLLHEQFF.

At least ten counts were recorded for this clonotype. V and J are TRBV11-2 and TRBJ2-1; 13 nucleotides align to TRBD2. The CDR3 is made up of 18 amino acids. Germline V gene sequence: CDR1 SGHAT, CDR2 FQNNGV. V was pared by 4 bases and J by 3 bases, with 9 bases of the junction left unmatched. The CDR3 DNA reads TGTGCCAGCAGCTACCTCCCGGGACTAGCGGGACGCTACAATGAGCAGTTCTTC. It yields the protein CASSYLPGLAGRYNEQFF. Complete variable domain (other parts from reference TRBV11-2 and TRBJ2-1): EAGVAQSPRYKIIEKRQSVAFWCNPISGHATLYWYQQILGQGPKLLIQFQNNGVVDDSQLPKDRFSAERLKGVDSTLKIQPAKLEDSAVYLCASSYLPGLAGRYNEQFFGPGTRLTVL.

This clonotype came up once. V is TRBV5-5 and J is TRBJ1-1; TRBD1 might be the D (5 bases). Trimming shortened V by 4 bases and J by 0 bases, and 13 bases separated the two germline ends. This CDR3 has 15 residues. The germline V gene has CDR1 SGHKS and CDR2 YYEKEE (reference sequence). The CDR3 protein is CASSGPQDLNTEAFF. CDR3 DNA: TGTGCCAGCAGCGGCCCACAGGATTTGAACACTGAAGCTTTCTTT.